A selection of T cell receptor beta chains follows, all from one sample in a study of CD8+ T cells in alopecia areata. Method: immunoSEQ multiplex PCR; TCRdb's copy keeps in-frame clones and lacks some. The sample gives about 190,000 clones, 55% to 70% of which show up once; over 0.55% is in the top ten. The sample here was CD4+ T cells sorted from blood, taken at week 4, from a patient treated with tofacitinib. The receptors here all came from a human donor with alopecia areata. CDR3s include the opening cysteine and the closing phenylalanine or tryptophan. The D gene is left open where the match is weak. The size of a clone is reported for some rows only, either as once, few or many, or as a class for expanded clones.

size	V	J	D	CDR3	DNA
few	TRBV5-6	TRBJ2-7	NA	CASSLWAYAYEQYF	TGTGCCAGCAGCTTGTGGGCTTACGCGTACGAGCAGTACTTC
NA	TRBV5-1	TRBJ1-2	TRBD1	CASSLQGANYGYTF	TGCGCCAGCAGCTTACAGGGGGCAAACTATGGCTACACCTTC
NA	TRBV29-1	TRBJ1-2	NA	CSVFSGRSNYGYTF	TGCAGCGTTTTCTCGGGGCGAAGCAACTATGGCTACACCTTC
once	TRBV5-1	TRBJ2-5	NA	CASSRNTQQGGETQYF	TGCGCCAGCAGCCGAAACACCCAGCAGGGAGGAGAGACCCAGTACTTC
NA	TRBV25-1	TRBJ2-3	TRBD2	CASSGGRSADTQYF	TGTGCCAGCAGCGGCGGGAGAAGCGCAGATACGCAGTATTTT
few	TRBV29-1	TRBJ2-7	NA	CSARTGSHEQYF	TGCAGCGCCAGAACAGGGTCCCACGAGCAGTACTTC
once	TRBV29-1	TRBJ2-3	NA	CSVDENSDTQYF	TGCAGCGTGGATGAGAACTCAGATACGCAGTATTTT
NA	TRBV5-1	TRBJ2-1	TRBD1	CASSLVGTGGGNEQFF	TGCGCCAGCAGCTTGGTCGGGACAGGGGGCGGGAATGAGCAGTTCTTC
NA	TRBV30	TRBJ2-2	TRBD2	CAWGTSGNTGELFF	TGTGCCTGGGGGACTAGCGGGAACACCGGGGAGCTGTTTTTT
many	TRBV6-6	TRBJ2-3	TRBD1	CASSYGQGASTDTQYF	TGTGCCAGCAGTTACGGGCAGGGGGCTAGCACAGATACGCAGTATTTT
NA	TRBV30	TRBJ1-2	NA	CAWSVKGGGYGYTF	TGTGCCTGGAGTGTAAAAGGGGGTGGCTATGGCTACACCTTC
NA	TRBV30	TRBJ1-2	NA	CAWSDRAGYGYTF	TGTGCCTGGAGTGACAGGGCTGGCTATGGCTACACCTTC
few	TRBV7-2	TRBJ1-5	NA	CASSLRPLQPQHF	TGTGCCAGCAGCTTACGTCCCCTTCAGCCCCAGCATTTT
NA	TRBV27	TRBJ1-1	NA	CASSLSAGERPTTEAFF	TGTGCCAGCAGTTTATCGGCGGGGGAACGGCCGACCACTGAAGCTTTCTTT
NA	TRBV6-1	TRBJ2-7	NA	CASSELGAGQYF	TGTGCCAGCAGTGAATTGGGGGCCGGGCAGTACTTC
NA	TRBV5-4	TRBJ2-1	TRBD2	CASSLALADYNEQFF	TGTGCCAGCAGCTTGGCTCTAGCGGACTACAATGAGCAGTTCTTC
NA	TRBV15	TRBJ2-5	NA	CATSREGFREETQYF	TGTGCCACCAGCAGAGAGGGGTTCCGAGAAGAGACCCAGTACTTC
NA	TRBV29-1	TRBJ2-1	TRBD2	CSVEAASGINEQFF	TGCAGCGTTGAAGCGGCTAGCGGGATCAATGAGCAGTTCTTC
NA	TRBV7-2	TRBJ2-3	NA	CASSSDHGPTDTQYF	TGTGCCAGCAGCTCAGATCACGGCCCGACAGATACGCAGTATTTT
few	TRBV5-4	TRBJ2-4	NA	CASSLVGKNIQYF	TGTGCCAGCAGCTTGGTGGGGAAAAACATTCAGTACTTC
NA	TRBV14	TRBJ2-7	NA	CASSQGLPSGQYF	TGTGCCAGCAGCCAAGGGTTGCCTTCGGGGCAGTACTTC
NA	TRBV18	TRBJ1-4	NA	CASSPGLGQNEKLFF	TGTGCCAGCTCACCAGGGCTAGGGCAGAATGAAAAACTGTTTTTT